What follows describes a single TCR beta chain. The target of this receptor is not known. No per-base quality is available; no much larger clone lies one base away. CDR3 length: 14 amino acids, cysteine to phenylalanine. Kept here is only the CDR3 DNA, which spans 42 bases and is read in frame from base 1. CDR1 LNHNV and CDR2 YYDKDF were looked up in the germline V gene (reference sequence). V and J lose 3 bases and 5 bases, and a span of 13 bases separates them. TCRbeta CDR3 regions were amplified from genomic DNA using the immunoSEQ Assay, a bias-controlled multiplex PCR. Turning to the authors' computational methods: Nucleated cell counts per sample were estimated from amplification of reference gene primers within the assay. To quantify the absolute abundance of each unique TCRbeta CDR3 rearrangement, sequence reads were collapsed and filtered. For each sample, productive Simpson clonality was calculated as the square root of Simpson's diversity index over productive rearrangements. TCRdb re-hosts the immuneACCESS table, in-frame sequences only. Its copies lack some clones; in the studies checked, an unresolved V gene accounts for under half of them, and the cause for the rest is not known. The V and J calls and clone size are taken from that table; D and trimming were inferred from the DNA. The sample table records roughly 230,000 clones; roughly 80% of these occur just once. The ten largest make up approximately 7% of the sample.

Collaborating institutions collected whole blood in K2EDTA tubes following their own protocols. For TCRbeta analysis, collaborators shipped samples in one of three forms: frozen whole blood, isolated PBMCs, or DNA extracted from either of those sample types. This record comes from a study of blood T cell repertoires in COVID-19 (TCRdb year 2020). With respect to the entire study: Samples from collaborators originated in the United States, Italy and Spain and spanned both the acute and convalescent phases of COVID-19. The prospective study material was composed of cDNA or gDNA derived from T cells, B-cell-depleted T cells, or PBMCs. Deeply sampled blood TCRbeta repertoires from subjects exposed to, actively infected with, or recovered from COVID-19 were included in the dataset. A freely available public database, intended as a resource for researchers studying the immune response to SARS-CoV-2, is where the repertoires were released. Samples came from the ongoing ImmuneRACE study (first 160 participants) plus 1,254 subjects from 6 global collaborators. The sample metadata nearly always contained a de-identified subject ID, COVID-19 status, age in years and sex. HLA class I and class II types, where available, came from metadata supplied by the sample provider rather than from assay-based typing.

Points the paper makes about the study in general: Clinical and demographic metadata were provided uncurated, with the amount varying by source and participant.

The source is a woman aged 45 to 65 with acute or convalescent COVID-19. Source material: peripheral blood. The chain joins TRBV15 to TRBJ1-1; confidence is insufficient to name the D gene. At the DNA level, the sequence is TGTGCCACCAGCAGCTTCGGGGAGGAAACTGAAGCTTTCTTT. It translates to CATSSFGEETEAFF.